Sequencing of this T cell receptor (beta chain) was carried out in a study of identical twins. Study observations and caveats: The models systematically underestimated how much out-of-frame TCR alpha was shared in monozygotic twins. Twins showed weaker excess sharing in their beta out-of-frame sequences. The study reached conclusions through statistical analysis that was cross-sectional, not following the same donors.

MiXCR, run by TCRdb on the 5' RACE reads, gives a single entry per CDR3 protein. Here the sample spans hundreds of thousands of distinct CDR3 sequences, 20% to 25% being singletons. The CDR3 totals 13 residues. Unmatched junction bases numbered 8, after V lost 8 bases and J lost 4 bases. CDR1 DFQATT and CDR2 SNEGSKA come from the germline V gene (reference sequence). All donors comprised healthy Caucasians. Concerning this clonotype itself: Its antigen is still unknown.

This same sample was also taken into another study, of yellow fever vaccine responses in identical twins.

The sequencing input was CD4+ T cells sorted from blood. The origin of this receptor is a woman under 30 in good health. The V call is TRBV20-1, the J call TRBJ2-5; TRBD2 matches at 9 bases. The CDR3 nucleotides are TGCAGTTGCTCTTTAGCGGGAGCAGAGACCCAGTACTTC. Translating it yields CSCSLAGAETQYF.